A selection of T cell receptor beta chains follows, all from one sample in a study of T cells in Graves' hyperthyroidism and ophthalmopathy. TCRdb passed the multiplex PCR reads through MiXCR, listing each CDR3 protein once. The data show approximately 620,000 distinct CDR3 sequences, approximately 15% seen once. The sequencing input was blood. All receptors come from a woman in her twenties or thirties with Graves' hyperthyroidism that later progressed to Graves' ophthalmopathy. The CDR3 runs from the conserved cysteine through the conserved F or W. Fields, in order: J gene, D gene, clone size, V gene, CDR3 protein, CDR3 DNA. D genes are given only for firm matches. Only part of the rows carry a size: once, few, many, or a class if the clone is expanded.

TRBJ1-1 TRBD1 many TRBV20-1 CSASKTGTANTEAFF TGCAGTGCTTCTAAAACCGGGACAGCTAACACTGAAGCTTTCTTT
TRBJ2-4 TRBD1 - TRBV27 CASSLEGAGAKNIQYF TGTGCCAGCAGTTTAGAGGGGGCGGGTGCCAAAAACATTCAGTACTTC
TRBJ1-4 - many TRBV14 CASSRNRANEKLFF TGTGCCAGCAGCCGGAACAGGGCTAATGAAAAACTGTTTTTT
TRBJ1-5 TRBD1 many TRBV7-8 CASGWGGTGGQPQHF TGTGCCAGCGGATGGGGTGGGACAGGGGGTCAGCCCCAGCATTTT
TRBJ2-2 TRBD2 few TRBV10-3 CAISPGLAATGELFF TGTGCCATCAGTCCGGGACTAGCGGCCACCGGGGAGCTGTTTTTT
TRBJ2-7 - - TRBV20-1 CSASGGLVYKQYF TGCAGTGCTAGTGGGGGTCTAGTCTACAAGCAGTACTTC
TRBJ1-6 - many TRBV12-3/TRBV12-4 CASSFDRLSPLHF TGTGCCAGCAGTTTTGACAGACTGTCACCCCTCCACTTT
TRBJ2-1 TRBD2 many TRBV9 CASSAGTSGTHNEQFF TGTGCCAGCAGCGCCGGAACTAGCGGGACACACAATGAGCAGTTCTTC
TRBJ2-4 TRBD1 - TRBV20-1 CSATGQGSGAKNIQYF TGCAGTGCTACGGGACAGGGATCCGGGGCCAAAAACATTCAGTACTTC
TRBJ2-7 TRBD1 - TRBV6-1 CASSDEGQGHPYEQYF TGTGCCAGCAGTGACGAGGGACAGGGACATCCCTACGAGCAGTACTTC
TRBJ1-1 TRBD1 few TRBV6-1 CASSQGQGGRTEAFF TGTGCCAGCAGCCAGGGACAGGGAGGGCGAACTGAAGCTTTCTTT
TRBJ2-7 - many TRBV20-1 CSVRVGAYEQYF TGCAGTGTGCGGGTTGGGGCCTACGAGCAGTACTTC
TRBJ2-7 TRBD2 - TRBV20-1 CSARTLAGGLYEQYF TGCAGTGCTAGAACTCTAGCGGGAGGGCTCTACGAGCAGTACTTC
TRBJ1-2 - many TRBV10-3 CAISVQDYGYTF TGTGCCATCAGTGTTCAGGACTATGGCTACACCTTC
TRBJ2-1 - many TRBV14 CASSQVTGYYNEQFF TGTGCCAGCAGCCAGGTGACAGGATACTACAATGAGCAGTTCTTC
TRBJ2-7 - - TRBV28 CASSLYGISYEQYF TGTGCCAGCAGTTTATACGGCATCTCCTACGAGCAGTACTTC
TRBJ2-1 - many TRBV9 CASSVGGYSSYNEQFF TGTGCCAGCAGCGTAGGAGGCTACAGCTCCTACAATGAGCAGTTCTTC
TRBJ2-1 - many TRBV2 CASSGEREPNEQFF TGTGCCAGCAGTGGGGAGAGGGAGCCCAATGAGCAGTTCTTC
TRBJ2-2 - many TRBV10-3 CAIMRGVPSNTGELFF TGTGCCATCATGAGAGGGGTCCCCTCGAACACCGGGGAGCTGTTTTTT
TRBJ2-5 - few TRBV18 CASSPSTGRETQYF TGTGCCAGCTCACCATCGACCGGCCGGGAGACCCAGTACTTC
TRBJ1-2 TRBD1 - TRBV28 CASSLAGQGDYGYTF TGTGCCAGCAGTTTAGCAGGACAGGGGGACTATGGCTACACCTTC
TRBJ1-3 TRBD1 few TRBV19 CASSIGTARNTIYF TGTGCCAGTAGTATCGGGACAGCTCGAAACACCATATATTTT
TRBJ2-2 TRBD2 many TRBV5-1 CASSISGKTGELFF TGCGCCAGCAGCATTAGCGGGAAAACCGGGGAGCTGTTTTTT
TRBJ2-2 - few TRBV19 CASSIVRVPGELFF TGTGCCAGTAGTATAGTACGGGTACCCGGGGAGCTGTTTTTT
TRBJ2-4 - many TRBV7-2 CASSPRVVGLGKNIQYF TGTGCCAGCAGCCCCCGGGTTGTAGGACTCGGCAAAAACATTCAGTACTTC
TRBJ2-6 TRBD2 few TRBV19 CASSEGLAGASGANVLTF TGTGCCAGTAGTGAGGGACTAGCGGGAGCTTCTGGGGCCAACGTCCTGACTTTC
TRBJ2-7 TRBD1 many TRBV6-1 CASSLGQRVYEQYF TGTGCCAGCAGTCTGGGACAGAGAGTCTACGAGCAGTACTTC
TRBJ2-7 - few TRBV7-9 CASSPRPRPDYEQYF TGTGCCAGCAGCCCCCGACCGCGACCCGACTACGAGCAGTACTTC
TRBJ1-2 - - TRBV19 CASRSPGGIFGYTF TGTGCCAGTAGATCCCCGGGGGGGATCTTTGGCTACACCTTC
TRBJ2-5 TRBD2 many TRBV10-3 CAISGGGLAGGEGETQYF TGTGCCATCAGTGGAGGTGGTCTAGCGGGAGGAGAAGGGGAGACCCAGTACTTC
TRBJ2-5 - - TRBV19 CASWDLEGTQYF TGTGCCAGTTGGGACCTAGAAGGGACCCAGTACTTC
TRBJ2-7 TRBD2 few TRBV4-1 CASSRTTSGIYEQYF TGCGCCAGCAGCCGTACGACTAGCGGGATCTACGAGCAGTACTTC
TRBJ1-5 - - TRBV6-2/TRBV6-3 CASREGRDQPQHF TGTGCCAGCAGGGAGGGACGGGATCAGCCCCAGCATTTT
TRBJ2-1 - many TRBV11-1 CASSLGLGIDEQFF TGTGCCAGCAGCTTAGGTCTGGGGATTGATGAGCAGTTCTTC
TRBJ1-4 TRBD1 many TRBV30 CAWSVGQGREKLFF TGTGCCTGGAGTGTCGGACAGGGACGGGAAAAACTGTTTTTT
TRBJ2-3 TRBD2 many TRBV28 CASTLAGAPDTQYF TGTGCCAGCACCCTAGCGGGAGCACCAGATACGCAGTATTTT
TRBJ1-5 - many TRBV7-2 CASSLMVSNQPQHF TGTGCCAGCAGCTTGATGGTTAGCAATCAGCCCCAGCATTTT
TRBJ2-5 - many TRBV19 CASSRTGLETQYF TGTGCCAGTAGCCGGACGGGGCTGGAGACCCAGTACTTC
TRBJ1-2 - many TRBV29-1 CSAIGDKHYGYTF TGCAGCGCGATAGGGGACAAGCACTATGGCTACACCTTC
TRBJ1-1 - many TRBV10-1 CASSELEPEAFF TGCGCCAGCAGTGAGCTAGAGCCTGAAGCTTTCTTT
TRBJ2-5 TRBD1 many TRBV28 CASSWDRGEETQYF TGTGCCAGCAGTTGGGACAGGGGGGAGGAGACCCAGTACTTC